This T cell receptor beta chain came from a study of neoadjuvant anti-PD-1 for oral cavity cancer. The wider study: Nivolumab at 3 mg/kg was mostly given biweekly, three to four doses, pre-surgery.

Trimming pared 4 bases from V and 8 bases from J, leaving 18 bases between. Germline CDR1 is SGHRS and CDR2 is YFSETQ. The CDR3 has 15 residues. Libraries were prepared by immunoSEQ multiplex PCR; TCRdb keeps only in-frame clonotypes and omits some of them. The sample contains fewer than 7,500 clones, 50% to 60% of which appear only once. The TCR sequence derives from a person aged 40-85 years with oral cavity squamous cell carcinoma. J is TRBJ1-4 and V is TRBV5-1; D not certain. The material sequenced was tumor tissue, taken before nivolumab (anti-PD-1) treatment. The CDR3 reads CASSQHARLGEKLFF. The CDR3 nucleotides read TGCGCCAGCAGCCAGCACGCTCGACTGGGAGAAAAACTGTTTTTT. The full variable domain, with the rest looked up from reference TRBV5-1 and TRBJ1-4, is KAGVTQTPRYLIKTRGQQVTLSCSPISGHRSVSWYQQTPGQGLQFLFEYFSETQRNKGNFPGRFSGRQFSNSRSEMNVSTLELGDSALYLCASSQHARLGEKLFFGSGTQLSVL.